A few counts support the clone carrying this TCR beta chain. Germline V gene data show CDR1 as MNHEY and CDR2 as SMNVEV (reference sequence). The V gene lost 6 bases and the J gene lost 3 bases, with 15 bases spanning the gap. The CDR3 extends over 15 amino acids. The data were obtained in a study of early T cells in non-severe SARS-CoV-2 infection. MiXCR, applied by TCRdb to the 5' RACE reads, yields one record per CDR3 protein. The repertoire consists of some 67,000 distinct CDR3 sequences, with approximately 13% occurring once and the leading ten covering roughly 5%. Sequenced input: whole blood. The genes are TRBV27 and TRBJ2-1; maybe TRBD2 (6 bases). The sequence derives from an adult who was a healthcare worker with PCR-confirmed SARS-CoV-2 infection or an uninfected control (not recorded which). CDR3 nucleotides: TGTGCCAGCAGAACGACGACTAGTGTCTACAATGAGCAGTTCTTC. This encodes CASRTTTSVYNEQFF.